Listed here are 20 T cell receptor beta chains from one sample, sequenced in a study of cytomegalovirus exposure and HLA in healthy donors. Use of 60 Vbeta and 13 Jbeta primers characterized the PCR. The data were produced by immunoSEQ multiplex PCR, yet TCRdb's version contains in-frame clones alone and is incomplete. The data hold some 170,000 clones, with approximately 80% observed a single time. Input material: PBMCs. The source is a man aged 25 to 40 in good health and CMV-seropositive.

The rearrangement joins TRBV7-6 to TRBJ2-1; 9 bases agree with TRBD2. Trimming at V came to 5 bases and at J to 5 bases, leaving 7 bases not matched to a gene. CDR3 length equals 15 residues. Germline CDR1 is SGHVS and CDR2 is FNYEAQ. This CDR3 reads CASSPSSGDNNEQFF. The CDR3, as DNA: TGTGCCAGCAGCCCCTCTAGCGGGGACAACAATGAGCAGTTCTTC.

The chain links TRBV5-3 to TRBJ1-5, with TRBD1 identical over 9 bases. TRBV5-3 is given ORF status, its function remaining uncertain. This CDR3 region has 18 residues. V trimming: 3 bases; J trimming: 0 bases; junction bases outside the gene matches: 10. CDR3 loop: CARSCLTGGNFSNQPQHF. The DNA for the CDR3 is TGTGCCAGAAGCTGCTTAACAGGGGGCAACTTTAGCAATCAGCCCCAGCATTTT.

The sample holds one count of this clone. This chain connects TRBV13 to TRBJ2-1; D may be TRBD1 (6 bases). V lost 0 bases and J 6 bases, leaving 12 bases between the germline ends. Germline V lookup: CDR1 PRHDT, CDR2 FYEKMQ (reference sequence). There are 15 residues in the CDR3. CDR3 sequence (DNA): TGTGCCAGCAGCTTAGGACAGGGCGGAGGCAATGAGCAGTTCTTC. The encoded protein is CASSLGQGGGNEQFF.

The chain carries TRBV7-7 and TRBJ2-2, with D unresolved. This CDR3 is built from 16 residues. V was shortened by 1 base and J by 4 bases, with 13 bases between the two germline ends. The germline V gene has CDR1 SSHAT and CDR2 FNYEAQ (reference sequence). The CDR3 region has the DNA TGTGCCAGCAGCTTAGACATGGCTGAACGCACCGGGGAGCTGTTTTTT. This sequence encodes CASSLDMAERTGELFF.

The CDR3 loop is CASSARGQEGETQYF. Written as DNA, the CDR3 is TGTGCCAGCAGTGCGAGGGGACAAGAGGGAGAGACCCAGTACTTC. This rearrangement joins TRBV2 to TRBJ2-5; D is possibly TRBD1 (6 bases). V was pared by 4 bases and J by 4 bases, with 16 bases between. The CDR3 extends over 15 amino acids. Looked up from germline, CDR1 is SNHLY and CDR2 is FYNNEI.

The chain links TRBV25-1 to TRBJ2-7, with 7 bases aligning to TRBD2. CDR3 length equals 13 residues. Unmatched junction bases numbered 4, after V lost 7 bases and J lost 1 base. The germline V gene encodes CDR1 MGHDK and CDR2 SYGVNS. CDR3 amino acids: CASTPGGSYEQYF. CDR3 nucleotide sequence: TGTGCCAGCACCCCCGGGGGGTCCTACGAGCAGTACTTC.

The chain couples TRBV27 to TRBJ2-3; 7 nucleotides match TRBD1. After removal of 6 bases from V and 1 base from J, the junction contained 4 bases not matched to a gene. This CDR3 comprises 14 residues. CDR1 is MNHEY, CDR2 SMNVEV, per germline (reference sequence). CDR3 region: CASRGTAGTDTQYF. The CDR3 DNA reads TGTGCCAGCAGGGGGACAGCAGGCACAGATACGCAGTATTTT.

This chain links TRBV29-1 with TRBJ1-1; D not resolved. The CDR3 has 13 residues. The germline V gene encodes CDR1 SQVTM and CDR2 ANQGSEA. Trimming left V 3 bases short and J 0 bases short, with 8 bases between. Written as DNA, the CDR3 is TGCAGCGTTGACGAGAACTTGAACACTGAAGCTTTCTTT. Protein sequence: CSVDENLNTEAFF.

The J gene is TRBJ2-4, the V gene TRBV7-9; D uncertain. Between the trimmed V and J ends, which lost 4 bases and 2 bases, there was a span of 9 bases. The CDR3 loop spans 14 amino acids. Germline CDR1 is SEHNR and CDR2 is FQNEAQ (reference sequence). The CDR3 coding sequence is TGTGCCAGCAGCTCGGCAGGAACCAAAAACATTCAGTACTTC. Translation gives CASSSAGTKNIQYF.

This clone was detected only a few times. V gene TRBV27 combines with J gene TRBJ2-7; unclear D gene. The germline V gene has CDR1 MNHEY and CDR2 SMNVEV (reference sequence). This CDR3 contains 14 residues. V was cut by 3 bases and J by 3 bases, with 12 bases left in between. Here the CDR3 DNA reads TGTGCCAGCAGTTTTTTTCCTAGAAACTACGAGCAGTACTTC. This translates into CASSFFPRNYEQYF.

The chain carries TRBV28 and TRBJ1-3, with 7 bases lining up with TRBD1. The length of the CDR3 is 15 residues. Trimming took 5 bases from V and 3 from J; bases not matched to a gene: 7. Germline loops: CDR1 MDHEN, CDR2 SYDVKM. The CDR3: CASSTPWTGGNTIYF. CDR3 nucleotide sequence: TGTGCCAGCAGTACCCCCTGGACAGGTGGAAACACCATATATTTT.

This sequence joins TRBV6-1 and TRBJ2-5; D may be TRBD2 (6 bases). Trimming left V 3 bases short and J 5 bases short, with 13 bases between. CDR1 and CDR2 from the germline V gene are MNHNS and SASEGT. This CDR3 comprises 14 residues. In nucleotides, the CDR3 is TGTGCCAGCAGTGAGGGCAGGGAGGTTGAGACCCAGTACTTC. Translating gives CASSEGREVETQYF.

This rearrangement joins TRBV5-4 to TRBJ2-3, with TRBD1 matching 9 bases. CDR1 is SGHNT, CDR2 YYREEE, per germline (reference sequence). The CDR3 covers 15 residues. V dropped 5 bases and J dropped 6; count of bases not matched to a gene: 10. Here the CDR3 DNA reads TGTGCCAGCAGAGGACAGGGGCGACCGGGGGATACGCAGTATTTT. Translated: CASRGQGRPGDTQYF.

This clone was recorded only once. V usage is TRBV5-1 and J usage is TRBJ1-5; D is possibly TRBD1 (5 bases). Germline V gene sequence: CDR1 SGHRS, CDR2 YFSETQ. Trimming stripped 0 bases from V and 0 bases from J, with 10 bases between. CDR3 size: 16 residues. The CDR3 protein is CASSLGTGNSNQPQHF. The CDR3 DNA reads as TGCGCCAGCAGCTTGGGTACAGGAAATAGCAATCAGCCCCAGCATTTT.

The chain employs TRBV19 and TRBJ1-5, with D unclear. The CDR3 extends over 15 amino acids. V was clipped by 5 bases and J by 5 bases, with 16 bases between them. The V gene's germline CDR1 is LNHDA and CDR2 SQIVND (reference sequence). The CDR3 is CASSFRGIVDQPQHF. In DNA, the CDR3 is TGTGCCAGTAGTTTTCGAGGGATCGTGGATCAGCCCCAGCATTTT.

CDR3 bases: TGTGCCAGCAGCTCTACAGGGGCGCAACAGCCCCAGCATTTT. Its translation is CASSSTGAQQPQHF. The chain couples TRBV7-9 to TRBJ1-5; 7 bases line up with TRBD1. The J segment lost 7 bases and the V segment lost 4 bases, leaving 7 bases of the junction unmatched. Germline CDR1 is SEHNR and CDR2 is FQNEAQ (reference sequence). The CDR3 is 14 amino acids.

V is TRBV4-1 and J is TRBJ1-2; TRBD1 is a possible D gene (6 bases). Looked up from germline, CDR1 is MGHRA and CDR2 is YSYEKL. The CDR3 length is 15 residues. Trimming took off 2 bases at V and 7 bases at J, with 17 bases between the two ends. This CDR3 is CASSQKTGILFGYTF. DNA for the CDR3: TGCGCCAGCAGCCAAAAGACAGGAATCCTTTTTGGCTACACCTTC.

The chain employs TRBV7-9 and TRBJ2-1; 9 bases map to TRBD2. V was clipped by 1 base and J by 4 bases; unmatched bases: 2. Germline loops: CDR1 SEHNR, CDR2 FQNEAQ (reference sequence). The CDR3 length is 15 residues. The CDR3 region has the DNA TGTGCCAGCAGCTTAGGGCTAGCGGGGTACAATGAGCAGTTCTTC. It codes for CASSLGLAGYNEQFF.

The rearrangement joins TRBV9 to TRBJ2-3; D remains unclear. The CDR3 contains 16 residues. CDR1 SGDLS and CDR2 YYNGEE come from the germline V gene. The ends were cut back, 0 bases at V and 3 bases at J, with 14 bases in the middle. The DNA for the CDR3 is TGTGCCAGCAGCGTAGATCGTTCACCAGTAACAGATACGCAGTATTTT. It specifies CASSVDRSPVTDTQYF.

In DNA form, the CDR3 reads TGTGCCAGCAGCGCCCTCGGGACTAGGGAGGAGACCCAGTACTTC. Encoded protein: CASSALGTREETQYF. The V gene is TRBV9, the J gene TRBJ2-5; 8 positions agree with TRBD2. CDR3 size: 15 residues. Germline values: CDR1 SGDLS, CDR2 YYNGEE. V lost 3 bases to trimming and J lost 5 bases; unmatched junction nucleotides: 9.